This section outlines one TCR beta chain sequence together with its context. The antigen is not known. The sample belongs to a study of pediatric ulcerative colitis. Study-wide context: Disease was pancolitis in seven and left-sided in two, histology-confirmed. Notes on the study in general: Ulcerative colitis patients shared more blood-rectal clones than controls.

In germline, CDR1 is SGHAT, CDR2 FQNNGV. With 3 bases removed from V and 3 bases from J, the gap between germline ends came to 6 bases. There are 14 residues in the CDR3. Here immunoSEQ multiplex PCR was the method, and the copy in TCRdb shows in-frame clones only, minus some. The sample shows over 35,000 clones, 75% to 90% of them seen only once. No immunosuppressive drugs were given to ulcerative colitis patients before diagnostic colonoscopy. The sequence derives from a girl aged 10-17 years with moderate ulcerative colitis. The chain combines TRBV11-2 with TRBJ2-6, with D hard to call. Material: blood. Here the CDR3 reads CASSLGIGANVLTF. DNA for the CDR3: TGTGCCAGCAGCTTGGGGATTGGGGCCAACGTCCTGACTTTC.